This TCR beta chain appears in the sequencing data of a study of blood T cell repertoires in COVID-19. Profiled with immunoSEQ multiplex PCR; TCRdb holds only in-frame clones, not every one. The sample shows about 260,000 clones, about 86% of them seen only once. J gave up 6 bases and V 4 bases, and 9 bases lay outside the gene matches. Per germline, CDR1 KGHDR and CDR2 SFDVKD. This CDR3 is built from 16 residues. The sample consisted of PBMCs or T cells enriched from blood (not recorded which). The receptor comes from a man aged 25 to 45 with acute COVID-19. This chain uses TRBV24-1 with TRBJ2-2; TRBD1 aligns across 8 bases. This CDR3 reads CATSDTTRTGSGELFF. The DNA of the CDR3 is TGTGCCACCAGTGACACTACAAGGACAGGGTCCGGGGAGCTGTTTTTT.